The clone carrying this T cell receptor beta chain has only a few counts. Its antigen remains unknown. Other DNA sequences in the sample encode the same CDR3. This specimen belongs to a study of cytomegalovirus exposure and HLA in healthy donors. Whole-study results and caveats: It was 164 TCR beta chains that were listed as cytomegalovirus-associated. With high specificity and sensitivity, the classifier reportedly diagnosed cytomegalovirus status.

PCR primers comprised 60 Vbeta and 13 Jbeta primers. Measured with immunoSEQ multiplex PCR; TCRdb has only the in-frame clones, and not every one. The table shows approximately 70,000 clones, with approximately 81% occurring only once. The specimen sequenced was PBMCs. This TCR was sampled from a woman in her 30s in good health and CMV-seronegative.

CDR3 nucleotides: TGTGCCAGCAGTGTCCTAGCGGGGGGGTCCTACAATGAGCAGTTCTTC. This codes for CASSVLAGGSYNEQFF. J is TRBJ2-1 and V is TRBV6-4, with 12 bases lining up with TRBD2. The CDR3 contains 16 residues. V shed 4 bases and J 1 base; nucleotides not matched to a gene: 2. Germline loops: CDR1 MRHNA, CDR2 SNTAGT.